These 28 T cell receptor beta chains were sequenced from one sample in a study of blood T cell repertoires in COVID-19. Only in-frame clones appear in the TCRdb table, and some are missing; sequencing was by immunoSEQ multiplex PCR. The data show 200,000 to 250,000 clones, around 81% seen once. The specimen was PBMCs or T cells enriched from blood (not recorded which). These receptors came from a woman aged 45 to 65 with acute COVID-19.

The chain uses TRBV30 and TRBJ2-3, with TRBD2 matching 8 bases. Germline V gene lookup returns CDR1 GTSNPN and CDR2 SVGIG (reference sequence). Trimming at V came to 5 bases and at J to 4 bases, leaving 8 bases not matched to a gene. The CDR3 totals 14 residues. Written as DNA, the CDR3 is TGTGCCTGGCGGCCCAGCGGGAGACCAGATACGCAGTATTTT. As protein: CAWRPSGRPDTQYF.

The V call is TRBV18, the J call TRBJ1-1; 12 bases agree with TRBD1. V lost 3 bases and J lost 3; bases outside the gene matches: 2. This CDR3 has 15 amino acids. Germline lookup yields CDR1 KGHSH and CDR2 LQKENI. DNA for the CDR3: TGTGCCAGCTCACCTTGGGACAGGGGGCACACTGAAGCTTTCTTT. Residues: CASSPWDRGHTEAFF.

The chain is built from TRBV2 and TRBJ2-7; a weak D match, TRBD1 (5 bases). Trimming cost V 3 bases and J 2 bases, with 11 bases left between them. CDR1 SNHLY and CDR2 FYNNEI come from the germline V gene. The CDR3 runs to 14 residues. The CDR3 DNA reads TGTGCCAGCAGTGATCGGCAGGGCCCCTACGAGCAGTACTTC. This encodes CASSDRQGPYEQYF.

The chain links TRBV2 to TRBJ2-1, with 8 nucleotides matching TRBD1. This CDR3 spans 17 amino acids. In germline, CDR1 is SNHLY, CDR2 FYNNEI. The V and J ends lost 5 bases and 0 bases, in that order; junction bases with no gene match: 9. The CDR3 DNA sequence: TGTGCCAGCAGTCGACAGGGGTGGGAAAGCTCCTACAATGAGCAGTTCTTC. Translated: CASSRQGWESSYNEQFF.

The CDR3 DNA reads as TGCAGCGTTGATAAGGACAGGGGGCGCGGGAACACTGAAGCTTTCTTT. Protein product: CSVDKDRGRGNTEAFF. This chain uses TRBV29-1 with TRBJ1-1, with 11 bases fitting TRBD1. The trim removed 3 bases at V and 1 base at J, leaving 7 bases unmatched. The CDR3 is 16 amino acids. Germline CDR1 reads SQVTM; CDR2 reads ANQGSEA.

V and J are TRBV18 and TRBJ1-3; D remains ambiguous. V shed 3 bases and J shed 0 bases, with 15 bases lying between them. CDR3 length: 17 amino acids. CDR1 and CDR2 (germline): KGHSH, LQKENI. The CDR3 DNA reads as TGTGCCAGCTCACCGGTGAGGGATCTTTCCTCTGGAAACACCATATATTTT. Amino acids: CASSPVRDLSSGNTIYF. The full variable domain, in which reference TRBV18 and TRBJ1-3 provide the parts outside the CDR3, is NAGVMQNPRHLVRRRGQEARLRCSPMKGHSHVYWYRQLPEEGLKFMVYLQKENIIDESGMPKERFSAEFPKEGPSILRIQQVVRGDSAAYFCASSPVRDLSSGNTIYFGEGSWLTVV.

The CDR3 region is CASSLTGPTYGYTF. In DNA form, the CDR3 reads TGTGCCAGCAGCTTAACAGGGCCCACTTATGGCTACACCTTC. This rearrangement joins TRBV5-4 to TRBJ1-2; tentative D call: TRBD1 (6 bases). Between the trimmed V and J ends, which lost 2 bases and 5 bases, there was a span of 13 bases. This CDR3 has 14 amino acids. Germline CDR1 reads SGHNT; CDR2 reads YYREEE (reference sequence).

V usage is TRBV3-1 (or the pseudogene TRBV3-2) and J usage is TRBJ2-7, with 9 bases that match TRBD2. CDR1 and CDR2 (germline): LGHDT, YNNKEL (reference sequence). J was trimmed by 4 bases and V by 0 bases; bases with no gene match: 7. There are 16 residues in the CDR3. The CDR3 nucleotides are TGTGCCAGCAGCCAAGATTTGAGCGGGGGGTTGTACGAGCAGTACTTC. Translating it yields CASSQDLSGGLYEQYF.

V and J are TRBV6-2 or TRBV6-3 and TRBJ1-2; no definite D call. This CDR3 is 12 amino acids long. The V and J ends lost 4 bases and 8 bases respectively, with 11 bases between them. In germline, CDR1 is MNHEY, CDR2 SVGEGT. The CDR3 nucleotides are TGTGCCAGCAGTTCGGTGGTACTCGGCTACACCTTC. Amino acid sequence: CASSSVVLGYTF.

The chain is built from TRBV7-8 and TRBJ1-4, with D unclear. The CDR3 contains 18 residues. The ends were cut back, 2 bases at V and 4 bases at J, with 20 bases in the middle. Germline values: CDR1 SGHVS, CDR2 FQNEAQ. CDR3 DNA: TGTGCCAGCAGCTTAATCCAACGACACGGACGGGGTAATGAAAAACTGTTTTTT. It specifies CASSLIQRHGRGNEKLFF.

The rearrangement joins TRBV4-3 to TRBJ1-2, with no clear D. V gave up 0 bases and J gave up 6 bases, with 17 bases separating them. CDR3 size: 16 residues. CDR1 and CDR2 from the germline V gene are LGHNA and YSLEER. CDR3: CASSQDNLRTRDGYTF. CDR3 DNA: TGCGCCAGCAGCCAAGATAATTTAAGGACGAGGGATGGCTACACCTTC.

The rearrangement uses TRBV11-2 and TRBJ1-4, with no clear D. Germline values: CDR1 SGHAT, CDR2 FQNNGV. The CDR3 runs to 17 residues. Trimming left V 1 base short and J 3 bases short, with 15 bases between. This CDR3 reads CASSLGSPGQANEKLFF. Here the CDR3 DNA reads TGTGCCAGCAGCTTAGGGAGCCCGGGTCAAGCTAATGAAAAACTGTTTTTT.

The chain's CDR3 is CASDFGNTEAFF. CDR3 DNA sequence: TGTGCCAGCGACTTCGGGAACACTGAAGCTTTCTTT. The chain links TRBV2 to TRBJ1-1; D gene unclear. From germline, CDR1 is SNHLY and CDR2 FYNNEI. With 8 bases removed from V and 1 base from J, the gap between germline ends came to 8 bases. The CDR3 consists of 12 residues.

This clone was detected a few times. V is TRBV28 and J is TRBJ1-6, with D unclear. Per germline, CDR1 MDHEN and CDR2 SYDVKM. Trimming pared 9 bases from V and 8 bases from J, leaving 17 bases between. The CDR3 has 14 amino acids. Here the CDR3 DNA reads TGTGCCAGTCACGGTCCCCTGGGCCATTCACCCCTCCACTTT. Amino acid sequence: CASHGPLGHSPLHF.

The rearrangement links TRBV19 to TRBJ2-5; TRBD2 agrees at 7 bases. The CDR3 spans 16 residues. Germline V CDR1 and CDR2: LNHDA, SQIVND (reference sequence). V lost 5 bases, J lost 5 bases, and 14 bases stayed unmatched. CDR3 bases: TGTGCCAGTAGTCCCGGGACTATAAGAAGCTGGGAGACCCAGTACTTC. Encoded protein: CASSPGTIRSWETQYF.

The chain has TRBV3-1 (or the pseudogene TRBV3-2) and TRBJ2-7, with TRBD2 matching 8 bases. The CDR3 runs to 16 residues. V lost 1 base and J lost 3; bases outside the gene matches: 8. Germline V gene sequence: CDR1 LGHDT, CDR2 YNNKEL (reference sequence). The CDR3 region has the DNA TGTGCCAGCAGCCAAGTGGTGGCGGGGGGTATCTACGAGCAGTACTTC. Amino acid sequence: CASSQVVAGGIYEQYF.

This chain uses TRBV20-1 with TRBJ1-5, with D possibly TRBD1 on 6 matching bases. Germline lookup yields CDR1 DFQATT and CDR2 SNEGSKA (reference sequence). V was clipped by 3 bases and J by 5 bases, with 20 bases between them. This CDR3 has 16 residues. The CDR3 DNA reads TGCAGTGCTAGTCTCTTTATAGGGACACGGGATCAGCCCCAGCATTTT. Its protein product is CSASLFIGTRDQPQHF.

The J gene is TRBJ2-7, the V gene TRBV4-2; D unresolved. Germline V gives CDR1 LGHNA, CDR2 YNFKEQ. This CDR3 spans 15 amino acids. The V end lost 1 base, the J end lost 4 bases, and 14 bases lay between the germline ends. CDR3 protein: CASSQGVASGYEQYF. The DNA of the CDR3 is TGTGCCAGCAGCCAAGGGGTGGCTAGTGGGTACGAGCAGTACTTC.

This clone was observed a few times. J is TRBJ2-7 and V is TRBV7-9; TRBD1 is a possible D gene (6 bases). Germline values: CDR1 SEHNR, CDR2 FQNEAQ (reference sequence). Trimming cost V 5 bases and J 3 bases, with 20 bases left between them. The CDR3 is 16 amino acids. CDR3 coding DNA: TGTGCCAGCAGCAGAGAGGACAGTCCCGGGTACTACGAGCAGTACTTC. It specifies CASSREDSPGYYEQYF.

J is TRBJ2-1 and V is TRBV7-2; 7 bases are a match to TRBD2. This CDR3 has 12 amino acids. Germline V lookup: CDR1 SGHTA, CDR2 FQGNSA. V trimming: 4 bases; J trimming: 15 bases; junction bases outside the gene matches: 9. The CDR3 nucleotides read TGTGCCAGCAGCTATGGTAAGCGGGGTACGTTCTTC. This codes for CASSYGKRGTFF.

The chain joins TRBV7-9 to TRBJ2-6; tentative D call: TRBD1 (5 bases). CDR1 SEHNR and CDR2 FQNEAQ come from the germline V gene (reference sequence). The V end was cut by 4 bases, the J end by 2 bases, with 18 bases between. This CDR3 region has 18 residues. The CDR3 here is CASSSPDTANPGANVLTF. The CDR3 DNA is TGTGCCAGCAGCTCCCCGGACACCGCGAACCCTGGGGCCAACGTCCTGACTTTC.

V is TRBV6-2 or TRBV6-3 and J is TRBJ2-4; weak D call: TRBD1 (6 bases). Germline V lookup: CDR1 MNHEY, CDR2 SVGEGT. Trimming left V 2 bases short and J 0 bases short, with 11 bases between. The CDR3 contains 16 residues. CDR3 region: CASSYRDTLAKNIQYF. The CDR3 DNA is TGTGCCAGCAGTTACAGGGACACCTTAGCCAAAAACATTCAGTACTTC.

This clone has only a few counts. V is TRBV7-6 and J is TRBJ2-3; TRBD2 matches at 8 bases. This CDR3 comprises 17 residues. Germline CDR1 SGHVS, CDR2 FNYEAQ. The ends lost 5 bases at V and 2 bases at J; junction bases unmatched: 12. The CDR3 region is CASSLGASGGVTDTQYF. In DNA, the CDR3 is TGTGCCAGCAGCCTAGGGGCCTCCGGGGGGGTCACAGATACGCAGTATTTT. Drawing the rest from reference TRBV7-6 and TRBJ2-3, the complete variable domain is GAGVSQSPRYKVTKRGQDVALRCDPISGHVSLYWYRQALGQGPEFLTYFNYEAQQDKSGLPNDRFSAERPEGSISTLTIQRTEQRDSAMYRCASSLGASGGVTDTQYFGPGTRLTVL.

V and J are TRBV7-9 and TRBJ1-1, with D possibly TRBD1 on 5 matching bases. The V and J ends lost 3 bases and 8 bases respectively, with 16 bases between them. Germline V gives CDR1 SEHNR, CDR2 FQNEAQ (reference sequence). The CDR3 has 14 amino acids. The CDR3 here is CASSLATVVSEAFF. The CDR3 DNA follows: TGTGCCAGCAGCTTGGCGACAGTCGTATCCGAAGCTTTCTTT.

With respect to this clone: This sample also contains other DNA sequences that code for the same CDR3. This chain uses TRBV6-5 with TRBJ2-7; the match to TRBD1 covers 7 bases. The CDR3 contains 14 residues. The trim removed 6 bases at V and 4 bases at J, leaving 9 bases unmatched. The germline gives CDR1 MNHEY, CDR2 SVGAGI. The CDR3 nucleotides read TGTGCCAGCAGCCCCGACAGGGTTGGGTACGAGCAGTACTTC. It is translated as CASSPDRVGYEQYF.

The chain couples TRBV30 to TRBJ1-6, with 9 nucleotides matching TRBD1. Unmatched junction bases numbered 13, after V lost 4 bases and J lost 9 bases. The germline gives CDR1 GTSNPN, CDR2 SVGIG (reference sequence). There are 16 residues in the CDR3. The CDR3 nucleotides are TGTGCCTGGACCCCGGACAGGGGAACGCGGGTTTCACCCCTCCACTTT. Amino acid sequence: CAWTPDRGTRVSPLHF.

The chain is built from TRBV18 and TRBJ1-3; D unresolved. The CDR3 is 16 amino acids. Germline lookup yields CDR1 KGHSH and CDR2 LQKENI. V lost 3 bases and J 0 bases, leaving 12 bases between the germline ends. The DNA of the CDR3 is TGTGCCAGCTCACCGGGTGGGAGCCGCTCTGGAAACACCATATATTTT. It translates to CASSPGGSRSGNTIYF.

For the CDR3, the DNA is TGCGCCAGCAGCTTGGAACAGTCCTACGAGCAGTACTTC. Translated, it gives CASSLEQSYEQYF. The chain recombines TRBV5-1 with TRBJ2-7; no reliable D call. The CDR3 consists of 13 residues. Trimming shortened V by 0 bases and J by 1 base, and 5 bases separated the two germline ends. Germline CDR1 and CDR2: SGHRS and YFSETQ.